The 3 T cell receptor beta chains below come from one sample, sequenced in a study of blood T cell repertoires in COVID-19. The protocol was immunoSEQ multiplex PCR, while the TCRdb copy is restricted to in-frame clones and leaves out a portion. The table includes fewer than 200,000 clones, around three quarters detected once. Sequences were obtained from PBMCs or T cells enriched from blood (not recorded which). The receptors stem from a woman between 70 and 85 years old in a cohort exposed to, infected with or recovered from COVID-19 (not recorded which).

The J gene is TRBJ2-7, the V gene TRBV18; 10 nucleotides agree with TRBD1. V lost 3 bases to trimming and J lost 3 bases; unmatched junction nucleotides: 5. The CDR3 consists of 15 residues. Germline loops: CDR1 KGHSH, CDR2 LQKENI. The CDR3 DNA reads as TGTGCCAGCTCACCTGGACAGGGGGGGATCTACGAGCAGTACTTC. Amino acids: CASSPGQGGIYEQYF.

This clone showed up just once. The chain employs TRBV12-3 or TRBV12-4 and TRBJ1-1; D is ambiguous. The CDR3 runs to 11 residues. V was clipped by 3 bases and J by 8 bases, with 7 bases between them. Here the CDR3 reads CASSLAVEAFF. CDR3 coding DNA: TGTGCCAGCAGTTTGGCTGTCGAAGCTTTCTTT.

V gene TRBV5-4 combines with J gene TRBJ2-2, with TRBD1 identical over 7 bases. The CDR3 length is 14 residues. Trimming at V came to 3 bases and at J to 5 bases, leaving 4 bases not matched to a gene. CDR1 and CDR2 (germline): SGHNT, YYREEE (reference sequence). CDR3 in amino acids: CASSSLQGTGELFF. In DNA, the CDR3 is TGTGCCAGCAGCTCACTACAGGGGACCGGGGAGCTGTTTTTT. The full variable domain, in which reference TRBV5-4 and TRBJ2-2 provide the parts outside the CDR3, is ETGVTQSPTHLIKTRGQQVTLRCSSQSGHNTVSWYQQALGQGPQFIFQYYREEENGRGNFPPRFSGLQFPNYSSELNVNALELDDSALYLCASSSLQGTGELFFGEGSRLTVL.